This TCR beta chain was found in a study of breast tumors, draining lymph nodes, adjacent tissues (dated by TCRdb to 2016 to 2018). The study in broad terms: In breast cancer patients, the study compared the TCR beta repertoires of tumor, adjacent nontumor tissue and axillary lymph nodes. The study was designed to assess the relationships and possible T-cell exchange between tumor, surrounding tissue and draining lymph node repertoires in human breast cancer.

Sequencing was performed on an Illumina HiSeq 2000. TCR beta chain libraries were generated through multiplex PCR amplification. The amplified TCR beta chain products were analyzed by high-throughput sequencing. Using fastp trimming at Q25 and MiXCR clonotype assembly, TCRdb reanalyzed the public sequencing data and kept in-frame beta chains. Each entry is one CDR3 protein sequence, shown with its most common DNA and genes. The table for this sample lists 150,000 to 200,000 distinct CDR3 sequences; around a third of them were counted only once. The top ten constitute 4.3% of the sample. The CDR3 starts with the cysteine, ends with the phenylalanine, and has 20 residues. Only the CDR3 DNA is retained, 60 bases long and in frame from the first base. From a lookup of the germline V gene, CDR1 and CDR2 are LGHNT and FRNRAP. Overall results and qualifications from the work: The data were considered consistent with most tumor T cells being derived from the lymph node and subsequently expanding within tumor tissue. In luminal-like breast cancer, tumor and nontumor tissue repertoires resembled each other significantly more than in basal-like breast cancer. The study presented the conclusion that tumor T cells originate in lymph nodes as consistent with a hypothesis, not as something directly demonstrated. T-cell repertoire diversity in tumors was found to be lower than in lymph nodes but higher than in nontumor tissue, and preferential V and J gene usage was observed.

The lymph node samples were taken from the axillary draining lymph nodes of breast cancer patients. With respect to this clonotype: The target of this receptor is not known. No quality values exist for individual bases; no much larger clone is one base distant.

The clonotype was recovered from a female donor with breast cancer. Some clones in this sample may be carry-over from other donors' samples. The source material was axillary lymph node tissue. The rearrangement combines TRBV12-5 with TRBJ1-6, and TRBD1 matches 8 of the central bases. The nucleotide sequence is TGTGCCAGCTACCTAAGACAGGGGTTCGATGTGGGGCACTATAATTCACCCCTCCACTTT. Translated, this is CASYLRQGFDVGHYNSPLHF.